This entry is about one T cell receptor beta chain. Its antigen is currently unknown. Profiling relied on immunoSEQ multiplex PCR, and the TCRdb table lists in-frame clones only, not all of them. The sample holds about 110,000 clones; about 91% are singletons and the top ten take 6.5% to 9.5%. The sample belongs to a study of T cell responses to AZD1222 COVID-19 vaccine. Study background: Investigators merged groups given second doses at roughly 4 or roughly 12 weeks.

The CDR3 spans 15 residues. V was shortened by 1 base and J by 0 bases, with 10 bases between the two germline ends. Germline assignment: CDR1 SEHNR and CDR2 FQNEAQ (reference sequence). Study-level results: The donors showed a predominance of white British ancestry and of females, with possible underestimation of clonal diversity.

Sequenced here: peripheral blood, sampled on day 0 of AZD1222 vaccination. The genes are TRBV7-9 and TRBJ2-7; D gene uncertain. The TCR comes from an adult in good health. The CDR3 DNA reads TGTGCCAGCAGCTTAGTCAGCCCGAACTCCTACGAGCAGTACTTC. Encoded protein: CASSLVSPNSYEQYF. Combining the CDR3 with reference TRBV7-9 and TRBJ2-7 gives the whole variable domain DTGVSQNPRHKITKRGQNVTFRCDPISEHNRLYWYRQTLGQGPEFLTYFQNEAQLEKSRLLSDRFSAERPKGSFSTLEIQRTEQGDSAMYLCASSLVSPNSYEQYFGPGTRLTVT.